The clone carrying this T cell receptor beta chain was seen a few times. Distinct nucleotide sequences in the sample also encode this CDR3. The authors divided CD4+ cells into CD45RA+ naive and CD45RA-negative memory subsets. These data belong to a study of shared clonotypes between healthy human individuals. Sequencing used immunoSEQ multiplex PCR; TCRdb keeps in-frame clones, though not all of them. This table holds some 2,500,000 clones, 85% to 95% found once. Sample: naive CD4+ T cells from PBMCs. Sample subset: CD45RA+ positively selected. The TCR was taken from a man aged 18-30 years in good health. Some clones in this sample may be carry-over from other donors' samples.

The CDR3 region has the DNA TGTGCCAGCAGCGTGACAGGGAACACTGAAGCTTTCTTT. Protein product: CASSVTGNTEAFF. J is TRBJ1-1 and V is TRBV9; the D gene is possibly TRBD1 (6 bases). From germline, CDR1 is SGDLS and CDR2 YYNGEE. V shed 2 bases and J shed 1 base, with 6 bases lying between them. This CDR3 region has 13 residues.